The 28 T cell receptor beta chains listed next were all sequenced from one sample in a study of blood T cell repertoires in COVID-19. Clones were sequenced by immunoSEQ multiplex PCR, and TCRdb holds only the in-frame ones, with some missing. The sample carries over 250,000 clones, approximately 90% recorded once. Sequenced material: PBMCs or T cells enriched from blood (not recorded which). The source is a woman between 55 and 75 years old in a cohort exposed to, infected with or recovered from COVID-19 (not recorded which).

The rearrangement joins TRBV24-1 to TRBJ2-7, with 10 bases aligning to TRBD2. With V trimmed by 0 bases and J by 3 bases, 7 bases remained unmatched. This CDR3 has 17 amino acids. Germline V CDR1 and CDR2: KGHDR, SFDVKD. CDR3: CATSDLIIAGGLYEQYF. In nucleotides, the CDR3 is TGTGCCACCAGTGATTTGATAATAGCGGGAGGCCTCTACGAGCAGTACTTC.

This clone was seen more than once but under ten times. V and J are TRBV7-9 and TRBJ2-7; TRBD1 aligns across 8 bases. The V gene's germline CDR1 is SEHNR and CDR2 FQNEAQ (reference sequence). CDR3 length equals 14 residues. J lost 5 bases, V lost 4 bases, and 7 bases had no gene match. The CDR3 sequence is CASSYGTGRNEQYF. The CDR3 DNA is TGTGCCAGCAGCTACGGGACAGGACGGAACGAGCAGTACTTC.

The V call is TRBV11-2, the J call TRBJ1-1; the match to TRBD1 covers 10 bases. Germline assignment: CDR1 SGHAT and CDR2 FQNNGV. Germline trimming cut 5 bases from V and 5 bases from J; bases unmatched to any gene: 8. CDR3 length: 15 amino acids. CDR3 coding DNA: TGTGCCAGCAGCCTCCGGGACAGGGGTGGAACTGAAGCTTTCTTT. Its translation: CASSLRDRGGTEAFF.

The genes are TRBV7-6 and TRBJ2-1, with D possibly TRBD2 on 6 matching bases. The CDR3 runs to 15 residues. The V and J ends lost 2 bases and 0 bases respectively, with 8 bases between them. The germline CDR1 and CDR2 sequences are SGHVS and FNYEAQ. CDR3 DNA sequence: TGTGCCAGCAGCTTAACCGGGAGCTCCTACAATGAGCAGTTCTTC. Its translation is CASSLTGSSYNEQFF.

This chain joins TRBV3-1 (or the pseudogene TRBV3-2) and TRBJ2-7; D may be TRBD1 (6 bases). Deletions cut 2 bases from V and 2 bases from J, with 13 bases between. The CDR3 contains 15 residues. From germline, CDR1 is LGHDT and CDR2 YNNKEL (reference sequence). CDR3 DNA sequence: TGTGCCAGCAGCCAATCTGGGACACTAGCCTACGAGCAGTACTTC. It is translated as CASSQSGTLAYEQYF.

The gene calls are TRBV7-2 and TRBJ2-5, with 10 nucleotides matching TRBD2. CDR1 and CDR2 (germline): SGHTA, FQGNSA. This CDR3 has 16 residues. J was trimmed by 5 bases and V by 5 bases; bases with no gene match: 11. The CDR3 here is CASSEREGRLGETQYF. The CDR3 nucleotides read TGTGCCAGCAGCGAGCGGGAGGGTCGCCTTGGGGAGACCCAGTACTTC.

The rearrangement joins TRBV7-8 to TRBJ2-3, with TRBD2 matching 13 bases. With V trimmed by 4 bases and J by 2 bases, 9 bases remained unmatched. CDR1 is SGHVS and CDR2 is FQNEAQ in the germline V gene. The length of the CDR3 is 18 residues. The CDR3 reads CASSSGTSGTQATDTQYF. CDR3 coding DNA: TGTGCCAGCAGCTCCGGGACTAGCGGGACTCAAGCCACAGATACGCAGTATTTT. Full variable domain (missing parts from reference TRBV7-8 and TRBJ2-3): GAGVSQSPRYKVAKRGQDVALRCDPISGHVSLFWYQQALGQGPEFLTYFQNEAQLDKSGLPSDRFFAERPEGSVSTLKIQRTQQEDSAVYLCASSSGTSGTQATDTQYFGPGTRLTVL.

Concerning this clone itself: A junction boundary mismatches the germline segment, possibly from a read error. V and J are TRBV30 and TRBJ2-7; weak D call: TRBD2 (5 bases). The CDR3 is made up of 15 amino acids. CDR1 is GTSNPN, CDR2 SVGIG, per germline (reference sequence). The CDR3 region has the DNA TGTGCCTGGGAGGACTTAGGACTGGGCCGACGCCCGTCCCTTTTC. As protein: CAWEDLGLGRRPSLF.

This clone occurred once. The rearrangement joins TRBV19 to TRBJ1-5; the D gene is possibly TRBD1 (5 bases). V was trimmed by 8 bases and J by 4 bases, leaving 12 bases between them. Per germline, CDR1 LNHDA and CDR2 SQIVND (reference sequence). The CDR3 contains 13 residues. CDR3 DNA: TGTGCCAGTCAGCAGGGCTATAATCAGCCCCAGCATTTT. It translates to CASQQGYNQPQHF.

The chain couples TRBV27 to TRBJ1-2; D is ambiguous. CDR1 and CDR2 (germline): MNHEY, SMNVEV (reference sequence). V lost 6 bases to trimming and J lost 3 bases, with 11 bases between them. This CDR3 region has 13 residues. Written as DNA, the CDR3 is TGTGCCAGCAGCGCCGGCGGGGACTATGGCTACACCTTC. This translates into CASSAGGDYGYTF.

The rearrangement uses TRBV28 and TRBJ1-2, with D perhaps TRBD1 (5 bases). This CDR3 has 16 residues. CDR1 is MDHEN, CDR2 SYDVKM, per germline. The ends were cut back, 5 bases at V and 2 bases at J, with 18 bases in the middle. The DNA for the CDR3 is TGTGCCAGCAGTACCAGTCTAGAGGAGGGGAACTATGGCTACACCTTC. Translating gives CASSTSLEEGNYGYTF.

This chain uses TRBV6-5 with TRBJ1-1, with TRBD1 identical over 10 bases. In germline, CDR1 is MNHEY, CDR2 SVGAGI. The CDR3 length is 15 residues. Trimming took 6 bases from V and 4 from J; bases not matched to a gene: 8. CDR3 amino acids: CASRATGGFATEAFF. The CDR3 DNA is TGTGCCAGCAGGGCGACAGGGGGCTTCGCCACTGAAGCTTTCTTT.

CDR3 residues: CASSEMGGNQPQHF. The CDR3, as DNA: TGTGCCAGCAGTGAAATGGGAGGCAATCAGCCCCAGCATTTT. V usage is TRBV2 and J usage is TRBJ1-5, with D uncertain. The CDR3 contains 14 residues. Between the trimmed V and J ends, which lost 2 bases and 2 bases, there was a span of 7 bases. Per germline, CDR1 SNHLY and CDR2 FYNNEI.

The chain uses TRBV19 and TRBJ2-7; 11 nucleotides match TRBD2. Trimming took 5 bases from V and 2 from J; bases not matched to a gene: 5. The germline gives CDR1 LNHDA, CDR2 SQIVND (reference sequence). CDR3 length: 15 amino acids. CDR3 in amino acids: CASSLLAGDTYEQYF. The CDR3 DNA reads TGTGCCAGTAGTTTACTAGCGGGAGACACCTACGAGCAGTACTTC.

This chain uses TRBV28 with TRBJ1-5; 7 bases map to TRBD1. V was pared by 6 bases and J by 5 bases, with 7 bases of the junction left unmatched. In germline, CDR1 is MDHEN, CDR2 SYDVKM. There are 14 residues in the CDR3. The CDR3 protein is CASSPGQDYQPQHF. The CDR3 DNA sequence: TGTGCCAGCAGCCCTGGACAGGATTATCAGCCCCAGCATTTT.

In regard to this clone: Sequence at one end of the junction differs from germline and may be a read error. The V and J genes are TRBV5-5 and TRBJ2-2; the D gene is possibly TRBD2 (7 bases). The CDR3 is 17 residues long. Germline V gene data show CDR1 as SGHKS and CDR2 as YYEKEE (reference sequence). In DNA form, the CDR3 reads TGCGCCAGCAGCTTGGAGGGGGGGCGGTCGAACACCGGGGAGCTGTTTTTT. As protein: CASSLEGGRSNTGELFF.

This chain uses TRBV2 with TRBJ1-6; maybe TRBD1 (6 bases). The V end was cut by 5 bases, the J end by 6 bases, with 11 bases between. This CDR3 comprises 14 residues. Germline CDR1 and CDR2: SNHLY and FYNNEI. DNA for the CDR3: TGTGCCAGCAGTCTTACAGGGACTAATTCACCCCTCCACTTT. Protein: CASSLTGTNSPLHF.

The chain recombines TRBV6-6 with TRBJ2-7; perhaps TRBD1 as D (6 bases). The CDR3 is 13 amino acids. Trimming cost V 4 bases and J 4 bases, with 11 bases left between them. In germline, CDR1 is MNHNY, CDR2 SVGAGI (reference sequence). CDR3 sequence (DNA): TGTGCCAGCAGTTCCTACAGGGATTACGAGCAGTACTTC. The encoded protein is CASSSYRDYEQYF.

J is TRBJ2-5 and V is TRBV30, with D perhaps matching TRBD2 (6 bases). The CDR3 loop spans 13 amino acids. Per germline, CDR1 GTSNPN and CDR2 SVGIG (reference sequence). The V gene lost 3 bases and the J gene lost 1 base, with 9 bases spanning the gap. CDR3 coding DNA: TGTGCCTGGAGAAAGCGGGCCCAAGAGACCCAGTACTTC. Residues: CAWRKRAQETQYF.

The chain employs TRBV6-1 and TRBJ1-5, with 7 bases matching TRBD1. With 2 bases clipped from V and 4 bases from J, the junction kept 5 bases outside the gene matches. Germline assignment: CDR1 MNHNS and CDR2 SASEGT. The CDR3 has 15 residues. The chain's CDR3 is CASSEPGTDNQPQHF. CDR3 sequence (DNA): TGTGCCAGCAGTGAACCCGGGACAGATAATCAGCCCCAGCATTTT.

The V and J genes are TRBV7-9 and TRBJ1-4, with D unresolved. The ends were cut back, 3 bases at V and 5 bases at J, with 7 bases in the middle. Germline assignment: CDR1 SEHNR and CDR2 FQNEAQ (reference sequence). This CDR3 is 13 amino acids long. CDR3 sequence: CASSFSPNEKLFF. In DNA form, the CDR3 reads TGTGCCAGCAGCTTTAGCCCGAATGAAAAACTGTTTTTT.

The chain joins TRBV10-3 to TRBJ2-1; possibly TRBD2 for D (5 bases). Trimming cost V 3 bases and J 2 bases, with 11 bases left between them. The germline gives CDR1 ENHRY, CDR2 SYGVKD. The CDR3 has 15 amino acids. In nucleotides, the CDR3 is TGTGCCATCAGTGACCCCTCGAGGGCCTACAATGAGCAGTTCTTC. This codes for CAISDPSRAYNEQFF.

CDR3 sequence: CASRQVGQYNSPLHF. The CDR3 nucleotides read TGTGCCAGCAGACAGGTGGGCCAGTATAATTCACCCCTCCACTTT. This chain connects TRBV6-5 to TRBJ1-6; the D gene is possibly TRBD1 (5 bases). This CDR3 region has 15 residues. CDR1 and CDR2 (germline): MNHEY, SVGAGI. Trimming took 6 bases from V and 4 from J, leaving 13 bases between them.

The V and J genes are TRBV3-1 (or the pseudogene TRBV3-2) and TRBJ1-6; tentatively, D is TRBD1 (6 bases). The CDR3 is made up of 15 amino acids. Germline V gene data show CDR1 as LGHDT and CDR2 as YNNKEL (reference sequence). Trimming left V 4 bases short and J 9 bases short, with 16 bases between. CDR3 in DNA: TGTGCCAGCAGCCCTAACAGGGAATCAGGTTCACCCCTCCACTTT. It is translated as CASSPNRESGSPLHF.

This rearrangement joins TRBV5-5 to TRBJ2-7; 9 nucleotides line up with TRBD2. This CDR3 region has 15 residues. J was trimmed by 4 bases and V by 0 bases; bases with no gene match: 5. CDR1 and CDR2 (germline): SGHKS, YYEKEE (reference sequence). CDR3 residues: CASSLAAGGVYEQYF. CDR3 DNA: TGTGCCAGCAGCTTGGCGGCGGGAGGGGTTTACGAGCAGTACTTC.

The chain joins TRBV27 to TRBJ1-2; D may be TRBD1 (6 bases). Trimming cost V 5 bases and J 7 bases, with 17 bases left between them. The germline CDR1 and CDR2 sequences are MNHEY and SMNVEV (reference sequence). There are 14 residues in the CDR3. Written as DNA, the CDR3 is TGTGCCAGCAGTATGGACAGTCCCACCACTGGCTACACCTTC. It encodes CASSMDSPTTGYTF.

V is TRBV2 and J is TRBJ2-3, with D perhaps TRBD2 (6 bases). The CDR3 extends over 15 amino acids. Trimming removed 5 bases from V and 4 bases from J, with 16 bases in between. Germline assignment: CDR1 SNHLY and CDR2 FYNNEI. The CDR3 region is CASSPRLADSDTQYF. The CDR3 region has the DNA TGTGCCAGCAGTCCTCGATTAGCGGATTCAGATACGCAGTATTTT.

This clone was counted once. V is TRBV6-4 and J is TRBJ2-7; D gene uncertain. This CDR3 is built from 11 residues. Trimming left V 6 bases short and J 6 bases short, with 9 bases between. Germline CDR1 is MRHNA and CDR2 is SNTAGT. The DNA of the CDR3 is TGTGCCAGCAGACCCCGGTCCGAGCAGTACTTC. Translated: CASRPRSEQYF.